This T cell receptor beta chain appears in the sequencing data of a study of PD-1 blockade in classical Hodgkin lymphoma (dated by TCRdb to about 2020). Looking at the study overall: Nivolumab dosing was 3 mg/kg intravenously every 2 weeks, continuing until either disease progression or unacceptable toxicity. The study used CyTOF and TCR beta sequencing to define a peripheral blood immune signature of response to PD-1 blockade in classical Hodgkin lymphoma.

The full study reports these points: The study covered only a single clinical trial cohort, and the causes of the repertoire differences, possibly disease activity or prior therapy, were still not defined. By C4D1, a significant rise was seen in CD4+ TCR diversity but not in CD8+ TCR diversity (p=0.0027 vs p=0.16), and the rise was most apparent among complete responders (p=0.02). Newly diagnosed patients were reported to have lower baseline TCR diversity than healthy donors, and relapsed/refractory patients were reported to have lower baseline TCR diversity still. Lower diversity was seen in patients whose nivolumab began less than 1 year after ASCT, and these patients were left out of later analyses so that immune reconstitution would not confound the results. Among trial patients, those achieving complete response had baseline diversity similar to that of newly diagnosed patients, while diversity was significantly lower in partial responders and progressors.

As for this clone: The target of this receptor is not known. Per-base quality was not reported, and no clone a single base away is much larger than it.

The Qiagen DNeasy kit was used to extract genomic DNA from unsorted PBMCs and from the negatively selected CD4+ and CD8+ fractions. TCR beta CDR3 regions were subjected to amplification by immunoSEQ multiplex PCR with primers that anneal to V and J segments. A synthetic immune receptor repertoire was used to minimize amplification bias, and remaining bias was computationally removed after sequencing. On the study's bioinformatics: Custom Python scripts were used to quantify repertoire diversity as the Shannon entropy index. Unsorted, CD4+ and CD8+ repertoires were analyzed separately, except in combined analyses where CD4+ and CD8+ sequences were merged in silico. A clone counted as expanded when the clone's frequency after treatment rose at least 2-fold relative to C1D1, and clones undetected at baseline were given a pseudocount of 0.5. Clones with 0 or 1 copy at C1D1 were classified as singleton clones, and clones with 2 or more copies were classified as non-singleton clones. Clones expanded in unsorted samples were assigned a CD4+, CD8+ or unknown annotation through matching of protein sequences in sorted samples from the same patient. Diversity changes from C1D1 to C4D1 were tested in paired samples using Wilcoxon tests. Drawn from immuneACCESS, this table holds only the in-frame rearrangements with V and J called that TCRdb kept. Clones are partly lost; checked studies trace under half to an unresolved V gene and leave the rest unexplained. D and trimming come from the DNA, and the V and J calls and clone size come from that table. In this sample the table shows tens of thousands of clones, 90% of which occur a single time. The top ten hold 2.5% to 3.5% of the sample.

According to the study, the label for this sample's time point signals: cycle 4 day 1 (C4D1), after 5 to 7 weeks of nivolumab. All trial patients had relapsed after autologous stem cell transplantation, with cohorts A, B and C differing in prior brentuximab vedotin exposure. The trial cohort included more than 55 patients with relapsed/refractory classical Hodgkin lymphoma, and each patient had a best overall response of complete response, partial response or progressive disease. Trial patients were treated with single-agent nivolumab in the multi-cohort phase II CheckMate 205 trial. An independent review committee assessed best overall response by applying the 2007 International Working Group response criteria. Trial PBMCs were obtained immediately prior to nivolumab initiation (C1D1) and on therapy at cycle 2 day 1 and cycle 4 day 1. Peripheral blood was collected in 8 mL Vacutainer Cell Preparation Tubes, from which PBMCs were isolated by centrifugation and then cryopreserved.

The CDR3 sequence holds 14 residues, the cysteine and phenylalanine included. Only CDR3 DNA is held: 42 bases, read in frame from base 1. CDR1 and CDR2, per the germline V gene, are SGHDT and YYEEEE. The germline ends are 9 bases apart after V is trimmed by 3 bases and J by 0 bases. The receptor was isolated from a human donor with classical Hodgkin lymphoma. The sequence is built from TRBV5-6 and TRBJ1-1; the D gene cannot be resolved reliably. The specimen comprised peripheral blood mononuclear cells (PBMCs), sampled before the fourth cycle of nivolumab. The CDR3 region: CASSSGRMNTEAFF. The DNA sequence is as follows: TGTGCCAGCAGCTCCGGACGGATGAACACTGAAGCTTTCTTT. Supplemented by the reference TRBV5-6 and TRBJ1-1 proteins around the CDR3, the complete variable domain is DAGVTQSPTHLIKTRGQQVTLRCSPKSGHDTVSWYQQALGQGPQFIFQYYEEEERQRGNFPDRFSGHQFPNYSSELNVNALLLGDSALYLCASSSGRMNTEAFFGQGTRLTVV.